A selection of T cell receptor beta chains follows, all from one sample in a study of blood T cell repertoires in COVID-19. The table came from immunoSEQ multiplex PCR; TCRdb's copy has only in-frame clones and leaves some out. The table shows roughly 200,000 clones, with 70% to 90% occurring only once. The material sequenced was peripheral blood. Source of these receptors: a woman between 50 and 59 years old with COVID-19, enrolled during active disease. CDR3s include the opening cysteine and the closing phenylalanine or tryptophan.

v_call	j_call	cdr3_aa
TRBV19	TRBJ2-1	CASSIATVYNEQFF
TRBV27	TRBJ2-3	CASSPPLADSTDTQYF
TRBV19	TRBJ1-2	CASTSPRKWNGYTF
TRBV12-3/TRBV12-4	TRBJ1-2	CASRSRAAGYTF
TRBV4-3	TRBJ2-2	CASSPMPRGRSGELFF
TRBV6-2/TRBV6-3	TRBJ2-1	CASSRQGLSSYNEQFF
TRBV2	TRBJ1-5	CASSETGAQNQPQHF
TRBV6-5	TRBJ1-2	CASSRREGQGYTF
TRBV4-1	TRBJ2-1	CASSPRTGPNNEQFF
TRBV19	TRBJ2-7	CASSSPGQRFYEQYF
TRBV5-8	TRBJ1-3	CASSLGQGNGNTIYF